This TCR beta chain comes out of a study of blood T cell repertoires in COVID-19 (dated by TCRdb to 2018 to 2021). Turning to the overall study: The collaborator samples originated in the United States, Italy and Spain and spanned the acute and convalescent phases of COVID-19. The material from the prospective study consisted of cDNA or gDNA derived from T cells, B-cell-depleted T cells, or PBMCs. The dataset comprised deeply sampled blood TCRbeta repertoires from subjects exposed to, actively infected with, or recovered from COVID-19. The repertoires were made available in a free public database intended to serve as a resource for research on the immune response to SARS-CoV-2. The samples were drawn from the first 160 participants of the ongoing ImmuneRACE study and from some 1,300 subjects provided by 6 global collaborators. Sample metadata almost always included a de-identified subject ID, COVID-19 status, age in years and sex. HLA class I and class II types, where available, came from metadata supplied by the sample provider rather than from assay-based typing.

The collaborating institutions used their own protocols to collect whole blood in K2EDTA tubes. For TCRbeta analysis, collaborators shipped samples in one of three forms: frozen whole blood, isolated PBMCs, or DNA extracted from either of those sample types. Study-level results and caveats: The quantity of clinical and demographic metadata differed by source and by participant and was supplied without curation.

According to the germline V gene, CDR1 reads MDHEN and CDR2 reads SYDVKM. The junction carries 7 bases between V and J, which are trimmed by 7 bases and 0 bases respectively. Spanning cysteine to phenylalanine, the CDR3 consists of 13 amino acids. This entry keeps only the CDR3 DNA: 39 bases, framed from base 1. TCRbeta CDR3 regions were amplified from genomic DNA by means of the immunoSEQ Assay, a bias-controlled multiplex PCR. In the authors' own workflow: Within the assay, amplification of reference gene primers was used to estimate how many nucleated cells each sample contained. To quantify the absolute abundance of each unique TCRbeta CDR3 rearrangement, sequence reads were collapsed and filtered. Productive Simpson clonality was computed per sample as the square root of Simpson's diversity index over productive rearrangements. Sourced from immuneACCESS, this table was stored by TCRdb with only in-frame sequences that have V and J called. A share of the clones is absent; for the studies checked, an unresolved V gene accounts for under half, and the remainder has no known explanation. That table gives V, J and clone size, and the DNA gave D and trimming. This sample lists under 130,000 clones; approximately 88% were detected once. The ten largest clonotypes hold about 4% of the sample.

Concerning this clone: What antigen it recognizes has not been identified. Base quality data are lacking; no much larger clone is found one base away.

Recombination joined TRBV28 with TRBJ1-3, with the D segment identity uncertain. This TCR was sampled from a woman aged 55-70 years with acute or convalescent COVID-19. Material: peripheral blood. CDR3 reads: CASKFNSGNTIYF. Here is the DNA: TGTGCCAGCAAATTCAACTCTGGAAACACCATATATTTT.